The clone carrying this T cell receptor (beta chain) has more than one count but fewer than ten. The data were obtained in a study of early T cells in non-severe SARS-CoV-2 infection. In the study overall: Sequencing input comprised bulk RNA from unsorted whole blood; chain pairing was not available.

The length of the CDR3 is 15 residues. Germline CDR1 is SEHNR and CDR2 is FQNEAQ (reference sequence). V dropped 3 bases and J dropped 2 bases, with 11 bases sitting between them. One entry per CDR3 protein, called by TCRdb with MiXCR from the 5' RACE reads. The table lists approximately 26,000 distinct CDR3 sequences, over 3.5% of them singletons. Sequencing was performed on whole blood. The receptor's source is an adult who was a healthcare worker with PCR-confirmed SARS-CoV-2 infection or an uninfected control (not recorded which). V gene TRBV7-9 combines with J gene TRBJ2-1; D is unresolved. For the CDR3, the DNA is TGTGCCAGCAGCTTGTCGGGCCGAACCTACAATGAGCAGTTCTTC. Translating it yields CASSLSGRTYNEQFF.